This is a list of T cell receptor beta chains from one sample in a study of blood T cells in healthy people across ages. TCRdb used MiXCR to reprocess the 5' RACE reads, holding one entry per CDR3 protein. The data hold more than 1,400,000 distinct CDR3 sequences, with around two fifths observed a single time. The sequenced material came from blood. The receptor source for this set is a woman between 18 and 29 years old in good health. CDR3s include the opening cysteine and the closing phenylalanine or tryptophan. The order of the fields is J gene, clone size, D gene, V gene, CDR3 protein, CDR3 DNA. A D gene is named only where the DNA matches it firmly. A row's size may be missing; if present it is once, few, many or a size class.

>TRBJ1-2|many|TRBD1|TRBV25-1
CASSETGTGNYGYTF
TGTGCCAGCAGTGAGACTGGGACAGGGAACTATGGCTACACCTTC
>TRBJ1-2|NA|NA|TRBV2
CASSEGMLANYGYTF
TGTGCCAGCAGTGAAGGCATGCTTGCTAACTATGGCTACACCTTC
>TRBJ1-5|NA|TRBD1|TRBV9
CASSAGSGTGNQPQHF
TGTGCCAGCAGCGCAGGATCCGGGACAGGGAATCAGCCCCAGCATTTT
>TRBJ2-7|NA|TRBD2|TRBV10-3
CAISEAGVAYEQYF
TGTGCCATCAGTGAGGCGGGAGTCGCCTACGAGCAGTACTTC
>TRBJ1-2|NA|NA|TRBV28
CASRLRTAPGYGYTF
TGTGCCAGCAGGCTCCGGACAGCGCCTGGCTATGGCTACACCTTC
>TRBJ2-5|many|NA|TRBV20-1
CSALRGYQETQYF
TGCAGTGCTCTTCGGGGTTACCAAGAGACCCAGTACTTC
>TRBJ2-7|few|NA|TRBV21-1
CASSKRGNDKQGPQTYEQYF
TGTGCCAGCAGCAAACGGGGCAATGATAAACAGGGTCCACAAACCTACGAGCAGTACTTC
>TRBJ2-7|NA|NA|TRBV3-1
CASSQGDGRYF
TGTGCCAGCAGCCAAGGGGACGGTCGGTACTTC
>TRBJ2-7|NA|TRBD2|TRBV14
CASSQGLAGLLNEQYF
TGTGCCAGCAGCCAAGGGCTAGCGGGACTTCTCAATGAGCAGTACTTC
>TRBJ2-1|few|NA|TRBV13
CASSLRGKTYNEQFF
TGTGCCAGCAGCTTGCGTGGAAAAACCTACAATGAGCAGTTCTTC
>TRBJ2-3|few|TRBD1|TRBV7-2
CASSPDRRTQYF
TGTGCCAGCAGCCCGGACAGGAGGACGCAGTATTTT
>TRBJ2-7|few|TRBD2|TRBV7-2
CASSLVPSGSAYNEQYF
TGTGCCAGCAGCTTAGTCCCTAGCGGGAGCGCGTACAATGAGCAGTACTTC
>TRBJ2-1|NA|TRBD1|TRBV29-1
CSVGTGMVTEQFF
TGCAGCGTTGGGACAGGGATGGTTACTGAGCAGTTCTTC
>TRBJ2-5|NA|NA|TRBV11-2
CATSARPSSHEQYF
TGTGCCACCTCAGCTCGGCCTAGTTCCCATGAGCAGTACTTC
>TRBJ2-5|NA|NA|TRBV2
CASLRLASRGGTQYF
TGTGCCAGCCTTCGATTGGCCTCGAGGGGGGGGACCCAGTACTTC
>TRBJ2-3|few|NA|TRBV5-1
CASSFRAAADTQYF
TGCGCCAGCAGCTTCCGGGCAGCGGCGGATACGCAGTATTTT
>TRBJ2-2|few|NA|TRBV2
CASMGTQNTGELFF
TGTGCCAGCATGGGGACACAGAACACCGGGGAGCTGTTTTTT
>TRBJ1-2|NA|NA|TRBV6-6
CASSRVTNYGYTF
TGTGCCAGCAGCAGGGTCACCAACTATGGCTACACCTTC
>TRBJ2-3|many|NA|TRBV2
CASSEGDTQYF
TGTGCCAGCAGTGAGGGAGATACGCAGTATTTT
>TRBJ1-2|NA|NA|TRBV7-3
CAGSTVDGYGYTF
TGTGCCGGCAGCACCGTGGACGGTTATGGCTACACCTTC
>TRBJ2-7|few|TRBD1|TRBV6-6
CASTLGQGIYEQYF
TGTGCCAGCACCCTGGGACAGGGGATCTACGAGCAGTACTTC
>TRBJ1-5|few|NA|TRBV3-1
CASSQGPGENQPQHF
TGTGCCAGCAGCCAAGGGCCAGGTGAAAATCAGCCCCAGCATTTT
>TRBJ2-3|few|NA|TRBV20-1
CSARGGGGTDTQYF
TGCAGTGCTAGAGGAGGAGGGGGCACAGATACGCAGTATTTT
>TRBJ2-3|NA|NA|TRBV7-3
CASSPGDKGDTQYF
TGTGCCAGCAGCCCGGGGGATAAAGGAGATACGCAGTATTTT
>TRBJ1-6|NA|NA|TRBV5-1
CASSLGDMNSPLHF
TGCGCCAGCAGCTTAGGGGACATGAATTCACCCCTCCACTTT
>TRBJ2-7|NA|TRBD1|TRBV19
CASSINSPGQGYEQYF
TGTGCCAGTAGTATAAATTCCCCAGGACAGGGATACGAGCAGTACTTC
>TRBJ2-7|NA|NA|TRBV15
CATSRPGLPSYNEQYF
TGTGCCACCAGCAGACCCGGACTCCCTTCCTACAATGAGCAGTACTTC
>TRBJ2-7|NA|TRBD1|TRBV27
CASSLRMTGAPYEQYF
TGTGCCAGCAGTTTACGAATGACAGGGGCACCCTACGAGCAGTACTTC
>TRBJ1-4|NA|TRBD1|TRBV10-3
CAISDRQGSNEKLFF
TGTGCCATCAGTGACCGACAGGGTTCTAATGAAAAACTGTTTTTT
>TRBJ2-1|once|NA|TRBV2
CASSEGSVEFF
TGTGCCAGCAGTGAAGGGTCTGTGGAGTTCTTC
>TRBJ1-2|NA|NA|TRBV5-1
CASSTNTGSGGGYTF
TGCGCCAGCAGCACCAATACAGGATCCGGGGGTGGCTACACCTTC
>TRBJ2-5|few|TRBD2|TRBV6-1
CAVLRGLAGGQRTQYF
TGTGCCGTTTTGAGAGGACTAGCGGGGGGGCAGAGGACCCAGTACTTC
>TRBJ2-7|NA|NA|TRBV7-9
CASSSGAGEQYF
TGTGCCAGCAGCTCCGGGGCGGGCGAGCAGTACTTC
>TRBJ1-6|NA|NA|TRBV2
CASSARGLSYNSPLHF
TGTGCCAGCAGTGCACGAGGTTTATCCTATAATTCACCCCTCCACTTT
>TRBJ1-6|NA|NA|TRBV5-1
CASSPMGAPLHF
TGCGCCAGCAGCCCTATGGGCGCACCCCTCCACTTT
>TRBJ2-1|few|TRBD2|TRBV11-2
CASVTSGDLYNEQFF
TGTGCCAGCGTGACTAGCGGGGACCTCTACAATGAGCAGTTCTTC
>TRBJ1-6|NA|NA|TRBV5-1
CASGLAVNSPLHF
TGCGCCAGCGGATTGGCAGTCAATTCACCCCTCCACTTT
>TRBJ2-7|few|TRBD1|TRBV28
CASQDRTSYEQYF
TGTGCCAGCCAGGACAGGACTTCCTACGAGCAGTACTTC
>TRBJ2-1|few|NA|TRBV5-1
CASSLLSGASYNEQFF
TGCGCCAGCAGCTTGTTGTCGGGGGCCTCCTACAATGAGCAGTTCTTC
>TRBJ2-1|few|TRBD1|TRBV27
CASSTPGTGRAYNEQFF
TGTGCCAGCAGTACCCCCGGGACAGGGAGAGCCTACAATGAGCAGTTCTTC
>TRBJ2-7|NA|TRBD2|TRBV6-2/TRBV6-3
CASSYSPSGGASSYEQYF
TGTGCCAGCAGTTACTCACCTAGCGGGGGGGCTTCGTCCTACGAGCAGTACTTC
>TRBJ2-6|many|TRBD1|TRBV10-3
CAISTGDSGANVLTF
TGTGCCATCAGTACAGGGGACTCTGGGGCCAACGTCCTGACTTTC
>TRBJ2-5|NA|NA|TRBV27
CASSPQGRDNEQYF
TGTGCCAGCAGTCCCCAGGGGAGGGACAATGAGCAGTACTTC
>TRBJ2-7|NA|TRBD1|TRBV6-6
CASSYTGTGGTYEQYF
TGTGCCAGCAGTTATACCGGGACAGGGGGCACCTACGAGCAGTACTTC
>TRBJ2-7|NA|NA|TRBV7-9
CASSHPRSEQYF
TGTGCCAGCAGCCACCCCCGCAGCGAGCAGTACTTC
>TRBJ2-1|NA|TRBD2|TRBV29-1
CSGRLAGGPNEQFF
TGCAGCGGCCGACTAGCGGGAGGGCCAAATGAGCAGTTCTTC
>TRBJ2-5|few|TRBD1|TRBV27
CASSSPPGQTEQYF
TGTGCCAGCAGTTCCCCCCCGGGACAGACAGAGCAGTACTTC
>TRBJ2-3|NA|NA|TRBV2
CASSEGLAKFTDTQYF
TGTGCCAGCAGTGAGGGACTCGCCAAATTCACAGATACGCAGTATTTT
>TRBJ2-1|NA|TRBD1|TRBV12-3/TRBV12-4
CASSPPRTGDFNEQFF
TGTGCCAGCAGTCCTCCCAGGACAGGGGATTTCAATGAGCAGTTCTTC
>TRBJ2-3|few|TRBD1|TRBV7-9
CASNLGQGAGDTQYF
TGTGCCAGCAACCTGGGACAGGGGGCTGGGGATACGCAGTATTTT
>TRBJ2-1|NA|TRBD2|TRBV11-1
CASSLGGGSGAYNEQFF
TGTGCCAGCAGCTTAGGGGGCGGGAGTGGGGCTTACAATGAGCAGTTCTTC
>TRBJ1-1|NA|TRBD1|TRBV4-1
CASSQVGQANTEAFF
TGCGCCAGCAGCCAAGTAGGACAGGCGAACACTGAAGCTTTCTTT
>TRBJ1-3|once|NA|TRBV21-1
CASSRREGGFSGNTIYF
TGTGCCAGCAGCAGGAGAGAAGGGGGCTTTTCAGGAAACACCATATATTTT
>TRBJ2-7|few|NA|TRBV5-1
CASSFTGFREQYF
TGCGCCAGCAGCTTTACAGGGTTTCGCGAGCAGTACTTC